The 10 T cell receptor beta chains reported below all come from one sample, sequenced in a study of OX40 agonist ivuxolimab in advanced cancers. Some clones are missing from TCRdb's copy, which holds only in-frame ones; the method was immunoSEQ multiplex PCR. Among 25,000 to 40,000 clones, 70% to 90% were seen once, and the ten largest hold roughly 25%. Material: CD4+ or CD8+ T cells sorted from blood, obtained in a trial of the OX40 agonist ivuxolimab. These receptors were taken from an adult with an advanced solid tumor such as melanoma, head and neck, liver or kidney cancer.

The V and J genes are TRBV7-9 and TRBJ2-3, with no clear D. This CDR3 is built from 12 residues. In germline, CDR1 is SEHNR, CDR2 FQNEAQ (reference sequence). Trimming took 1 base from V and 3 from J, leaving 2 bases between them. Written as DNA, the CDR3 is TGTGCCAGCAGCTTAGGGACAGATACGCAGTATTTT. Protein product: CASSLGTDTQYF.

The chain couples TRBV5-4 to TRBJ1-3; no clear D. The germline V and J ends were trimmed by 4 bases and 2 bases, with 13 bases remaining between them. The CDR3 length is 15 residues. Germline CDR1 and CDR2: SGHNT and YYREEE (reference sequence). DNA for the CDR3: TGTGCCAGCAGCCGAGACTCAACTACTGGAAACACCATATATTTT. Protein product: CASSRDSTTGNTIYF.

This chain uses TRBV5-1 with TRBJ1-3, with D perhaps TRBD1 (5 bases). Trimming took 0 bases from V and 0 from J, leaving 13 bases between them. CDR3 length: 17 residues. CDR1 is SGHRS, CDR2 YFSETQ, per germline. The CDR3: CASSLGQGGPSGNTIYF. DNA of the CDR3: TGCGCCAGCAGCTTGGGGCAGGGAGGTCCCTCTGGAAACACCATATATTTT.

This chain links TRBV11-3 with TRBJ2-5; 9 bases fit TRBD1. Germline assignment: CDR1 SGHNT and CDR2 YENEEA. This CDR3 spans 15 amino acids. Trimming cost V 1 base and J 6 bases; bases outside gene matches: 6. CDR3 residues: CASSLGGTGLQTQYF. Written as DNA, the CDR3 is TGTGCCAGCAGCTTAGGGGGGACAGGGTTGCAGACCCAGTACTTC. The full variable domain, completed using reference TRBV11-3 and TRBJ2-5, is EAGVVQSPRYKIIEKKQPVAFWCNPISGHNTLYWYLQNLGQGPELLIRYENEEAVDDSQLPKDRFSAERLKGVDSTLKIQPAELGDSAVYLCASSLGGTGLQTQYFGPGTRLLVL.

This chain joins TRBV4-1 and TRBJ1-2; unclear D gene. In germline, CDR1 is MGHRA, CDR2 YSYEKL. Trimming took 0 bases from V and 6 from J, leaving 14 bases between them. The CDR3 loop spans 15 amino acids. CDR3 nucleotide sequence: TGCGCCAGCAGCCAAGAAGGGATGGAGTGGAATGGCTACACCTTC. Amino acid sequence: CASSQEGMEWNGYTF.

The CDR3 loop reads CASGVDTQYF. The CDR3 nucleotides are TGTGCCAGTGGGGTCGATACGCAGTATTTT. The chain joins TRBV19 to TRBJ2-3; no reliable D call. Trimming left V 8 bases short and J 6 bases short, with 6 bases between. Germline CDR1 is LNHDA and CDR2 is SQIVND (reference sequence). The CDR3 is 10 amino acids.

CDR3 sequence reads: CASSQDQWGAGEKLFF. As DNA, the CDR3 is TGCGCCAGCAGCCAAGATCAATGGGGGGCAGGGGAAAAACTGTTTTTT. The chain joins TRBV4-1 to TRBJ1-4, with D tentatively TRBD1 (6 bases). The germline V gene encodes CDR1 MGHRA and CDR2 YSYEKL. With 0 bases removed from V and 8 bases from J, the gap between germline ends came to 16 bases. CDR3 length: 16 amino acids.

The rearrangement uses TRBV19 and TRBJ2-2; D may be TRBD2 (5 bases). The CDR3 has 12 amino acids. The germline V gene has CDR1 LNHDA and CDR2 SQIVND (reference sequence). V lost 7 bases, J lost 6 bases, and 9 bases lay in between. CDR3 DNA sequence: TGTGCCAGTAAAGTGGGAGCCGGGGAGCTGTTTTTT. Translated, it gives CASKVGAGELFF.

The V gene is TRBV11-2, the J gene TRBJ2-7, with D tentatively TRBD1 (5 bases). There are 15 residues in the CDR3. Deletions cut 4 bases from V and 4 bases from J, with 17 bases between. Germline assignment: CDR1 SGHAT and CDR2 FQNNGV. In DNA form, the CDR3 reads TGTGCCAGCAGCTCCACCCGGTGGGGCAGGTACGAGCAGTACTTC. Its translation: CASSSTRWGRYEQYF.

The chain has TRBV19 and TRBJ2-3; 9 positions agree with TRBD1. The V gene end was trimmed by 9 bases and the J gene end by 6 bases; junction bases not matched to a gene: 10. CDR1 and CDR2 (germline): LNHDA, SQIVND (reference sequence). The length of the CDR3 is 14 residues. Here the CDR3 DNA reads TGTGCCAGCCATCGGACAGGGGCTGGGGATACGCAGTATTTT. This gives the protein CASHRTGAGDTQYF.